A single sample is the source of the 6 T cell receptor beta chains below, sequenced in a study of T cell responses to AZD1222 COVID-19 vaccine. TCRdb's table, derived via immunoSEQ multiplex PCR, lists solely in-frame clones and lacks some. The profile covers tens of thousands of clones, with approximately 90% appearing a single time and under 5% taken by the ten largest. Sequencing was performed on peripheral blood, taken on day 0 of MenACWY control vaccination. The receptors were gathered from an adult in good health.

The chain links TRBV2 to TRBJ1-1; 11 nucleotides align to TRBD1. The CDR3 loop spans 16 amino acids. CDR1 is SNHLY, CDR2 FYNNEI, per germline. The V and J ends lost 1 base and 5 bases, in that order; junction bases with no gene match: 6. Here the CDR3 reads CASSEGQDRGRTEAFF. Here the CDR3 DNA reads TGTGCCAGCAGTGAAGGGCAGGACAGGGGGCGAACTGAAGCTTTCTTT. Drawing the rest from reference TRBV2 and TRBJ1-1, the complete variable domain is EPEVTQTPSHQVTQMGQEVILRCVPISNHLYFYWYRQILGQKVEFLVSFYNNEISEKSEIFDDQFSVERPDGSNFTLKIRSTKLEDSAMYFCASSEGQDRGRTEAFFGQGTRLTVV.

The chain uses TRBV28 and TRBJ1-5, with a tentative D call TRBD1 (6 bases). Germline V gives CDR1 MDHEN, CDR2 SYDVKM. The CDR3 has 14 residues. Trimming removed 5 bases at V and 5 bases at J, with 13 bases between. Written as DNA, the CDR3 is TGTGCCAGCAGTGGCGGGACACCCGATCAGCCCCAGCATTTT. Protein product: CASSGGTPDQPQHF. Together with reference TRBV28 and TRBJ1-5, the CDR3 gives the full variable domain: DVKVTQSSRYLVKRTGEKVFLECVQDMDHENMFWYRQDPGLGLRLIYFSYDVKMKEKGDIPEGYSVSREKKERFSLILESASTNQTSMYLCASSGGTPDQPQHFGDGTRLSIL.

The chain has TRBV19 and TRBJ2-2; the D gene is possibly TRBD1 (6 bases). V gave up 10 bases and J gave up 1 base, with 10 bases separating them. Germline-derived CDR1 and CDR2 are LNHDA and SQIVND (reference sequence). The CDR3 runs 13 residues. Here the CDR3 reads CAIQDRNTGELFF. The CDR3 DNA sequence: TGTGCCATCCAGGACAGGAACACCGGGGAGCTGTTTTTT.

The chain joins TRBV7-9 to TRBJ2-3; possibly TRBD2 for D (6 bases). The length of the CDR3 is 14 residues. V shed 4 bases and J shed 0 bases, with 8 bases lying between them. CDR1 is SEHNR, CDR2 FQNEAQ, per germline (reference sequence). The CDR3 here is CASSWGTSTDTQYF. The DNA for the CDR3 is TGTGCCAGCAGCTGGGGGACTAGCACAGATACGCAGTATTTT.

This clone was found a few times. The chain couples TRBV4-1 to TRBJ1-4; 7 nucleotides match TRBD1. This CDR3 comprises 16 residues. Germline-derived CDR1 and CDR2 are MGHRA and YSYEKL. V shed 1 base, J shed 7 bases, and the junction held 9 bases outside the gene matches. The CDR3 nucleotides are TGCGCCAGCAGCCAAGCCCCTGACAGGGCCGGTGAAAAACTGTTTTTT. Protein product: CASSQAPDRAGEKLFF.

V usage is TRBV5-1 and J usage is TRBJ2-1; TRBD2 aligns across 12 bases. V was pared by 4 bases and J by 12 bases, with 14 bases of the junction left unmatched. This CDR3 contains 16 residues. Germline V gives CDR1 SGHRS, CDR2 YFSETQ. The CDR3 region is CASSGGELAGGRGQFF. The CDR3 DNA sequence: TGCGCCAGCAGCGGGGGTGAACTAGCGGGAGGCCGGGGGCAGTTCTTC.